A single T cell receptor beta chain is shown here with its context. The sample comes from a study of blood T cell repertoires in COVID-19. About the research overall: T cells, B-cell-depleted T cells, or PBMCs supplied cDNA or gDNA.

In Cohort 3, a recovered donor had either two negative PCRs, clearance, or symptom resolution. Produced via immunoSEQ multiplex PCR; TCRdb's table is partial and in-frame only. The sample lists a few hundred thousand clones; about 88% were seen once. Trimming cost V 2 bases and J 2 bases; bases outside gene matches: 4. This CDR3 is built from 16 residues. Germline CDR1 reads LGHDT; CDR2 reads YNNKEL (reference sequence). This rearrangement joins TRBV3-1 (or the pseudogene TRBV3-2) to TRBJ2-7, with 12 bases lining up with TRBD2. The receptor was derived from a woman aged 30 to 39 who had recovered from COVID-19. Sequencing input: PBMCs or T cells enriched from blood (not recorded which). CDR3 residues: CASSQRTSGNPYEQYF. CDR3 nucleotides: TGTGCCAGCAGCCAAAGGACTAGCGGGAACCCCTACGAGCAGTACTTC.